The 15 T cell receptor beta chains listed next were all sequenced from one sample in a study of blood T cells in healthy people across ages. Sample-barcoded 5' priming and a J-beta primer mix drove a second PCR of roughly 6 to 12 cycles. From the 5' RACE reads, TCRdb called clonotypes with MiXCR, one entry per CDR3 protein. The table has 850,000 to 1,000,000 distinct CDR3 sequences, about 44% seen once; the top ten hold around 15%. The sequenced sample was blood. The receptors come from a man aged 25-45 years in good health.

Note on this clonotype: The junction differs from germline at one of its ends, possibly a read error. The chain joins TRBV28 to TRBJ2-7; D tentatively fits TRBD1 or TRBD2 (6 bases each). The J call may be faulty, since TRBJ2-4 better matches the DNA end. The V gene's germline CDR1 is MDHEN and CDR2 SYDVKM. This CDR3 is built from 14 residues. The CDR3, as DNA: TGTACCAGCAGTTCCGGTGGGGGGCGAAACATTCAGTACTTC. Translation gives CTSSSGGGRNIQYF.

This clonotype was counted between two and nine times. This chain joins TRBV10-3 and TRBJ1-1; 7 nucleotides match TRBD1. V was pared by 2 bases and J by 7 bases, with 13 bases of the junction left unmatched. From germline, CDR1 is ENHRY and CDR2 SYGVKD. This CDR3 comprises 16 residues. CDR3 amino acids: CAISEPNQAGGHEAFF. CDR3 bases: TGTGCCATCAGTGAGCCCAATCAGGCAGGGGGTCATGAAGCTTTCTTT.

The chain uses TRBV6-6 and TRBJ2-5; 15 nucleotides line up with TRBD2. The germline gives CDR1 MNHNY, CDR2 SVGAGI (reference sequence). CDR3 size: 16 residues. Unmatched junction bases numbered 7, after V lost 4 bases and J lost 7 bases. CDR3 loop: CASSSGLAGGPMTQYF. The CDR3 DNA sequence: TGTGCCAGCAGTTCAGGACTAGCGGGGGGGCCCATGACCCAGTACTTC.

The sample holds a few counts of this clonotype. V usage is TRBV5-1 and J usage is TRBJ2-1; D unresolved. V was pared by 4 bases and J by 5 bases, with 13 bases between. The CDR3 totals 14 residues. Germline assignment: CDR1 SGHRS and CDR2 YFSETQ. CDR3 DNA sequence: TGCGCCAGCAGCCCCCCCGACCGTAACAATGAGCAGTTCTTC. Translation gives CASSPPDRNNEQFF.

V gene TRBV15 combines with J gene TRBJ2-1; D tentatively reads TRBD1 or TRBD2 (6 bases each). The CDR3 has 15 residues. Between the trimmed V and J ends, which lost 3 bases and 4 bases, there was a span of 13 bases. Germline loops: CDR1 LNHNV, CDR2 YYDKDF (reference sequence). CDR3 in amino acids: CATSRVGGPYNEQFF. CDR3 coding DNA: TGTGCCACCAGCAGGGTGGGGGGCCCTTACAATGAGCAGTTCTTC. Using reference TRBV15 and TRBJ2-1 for the parts outside the CDR3, the full variable domain is DAMVIQNPRYQVTQFGKPVTLSCSQTLNHNVMYWYQQKSSQAPKLLFHYYDKDFNNEADTPDNFQSRRPNTSFCFLDIRSPGLGDTAMYLCATSRVGGPYNEQFFGPGTRLTVL.

A word on this clonotype: Being one base from a much bigger clone, this may be a read error. This chain joins TRBV7-2 and TRBJ1-1; TRBD1 might be the D (6 bases). This CDR3 spans 14 amino acids. Germline values: CDR1 SGHTA, CDR2 FQGNSA. Trimming cost V 3 bases and J 1 base, with 9 bases left between them. CDR3 residues: CASSLIRGNTEAFF. The CDR3 DNA reads as TGTGCCAGCAGCTTGATCAGGGGGAACACTGAAGCTTTCTTT.

The chain is built from TRBV29-1 and TRBJ2-7; 7 nucleotides line up with TRBD2. Germline V CDR1 and CDR2: SQVTM, ANQGSEA. The CDR3 is 13 amino acids. The junction had 5 bases not matched to a gene; V was cut back by 1 base and J by 5 bases. CDR3 residues: CSVEGEGGNEQYF. DNA for the CDR3: TGCAGCGTTGAAGGGGAGGGTGGGAACGAGCAGTACTTC.

The V call is TRBV28, the J call TRBJ2-4; perhaps TRBD1 as D (6 bases). Germline CDR1 is MDHEN and CDR2 is SYDVKM. The CDR3 loop spans 15 amino acids. V was shortened by 6 bases and J by 1 base, with 13 bases between the two germline ends. The CDR3 nucleotides read TGTGCCAGCAGAACAGGGTTCGGGGCCAAAAACATTCAGTACTTC. This sequence encodes CASRTGFGAKNIQYF.

The V and J genes are TRBV4-3 and TRBJ2-2; D gene ambiguous. The germline V and J ends were trimmed by 0 bases and 1 base, with 6 bases remaining between them. Per the germline V gene, CDR1 is LGHNA and CDR2 is YSLEER. The CDR3 sequence is 15 residues long. The CDR3 loop reads CASSQDHGNTGELFF. CDR3 DNA: TGCGCCAGCAGCCAAGATCACGGGAACACCGGGGAGCTGTTTTTT.

This clonotype was counted between two and nine times. The V gene is TRBV5-1, the J gene TRBJ2-1; the D gene is possibly TRBD2 (5 bases). There are 20 residues in the CDR3. Deletions cut 0 bases from V and 1 base from J, with 23 bases between. Looked up from germline, CDR1 is SGHRS and CDR2 is YFSETQ. In DNA, the CDR3 is TGCGCCAGCAGCTTGGCTCGGGGAGAGGTAGGTAGTAGGTCCTACAATGAGCAGTTCTTC. This sequence encodes CASSLARGEVGSRSYNEQFF. The complete variable domain, with remaining parts taken from reference TRBV5-1 and TRBJ2-1, reads KAGVTQTPRYLIKTRGQQVTLSCSPISGHRSVSWYQQTPGQGLQFLFEYFSETQRNKGNFPGRFSGRQFSNSRSEMNVSTLELGDSALYLCASSLARGEVGSRSYNEQFFGPGTRLTVL.

The chain employs TRBV29-1 and TRBJ2-2; no definite D call. The CDR3 length is 12 residues. V shed 7 bases and J shed 8 bases, with 14 bases lying between them. Germline CDR1 is SQVTM and CDR2 is ANQGSEA. The CDR3 spells CSALFLRGELFF. CDR3 coding DNA: TGCAGCGCCCTTTTCCTTCGGGGGGAGCTGTTTTTT.

The chain joins TRBV20-1 to TRBJ2-1, with D perhaps matching TRBD2 (6 bases). The CDR3 totals 16 residues. The germline V gene has CDR1 DFQATT and CDR2 SNEGSKA (reference sequence). V dropped 3 bases and J dropped 0 bases, with 15 bases sitting between them. The CDR3 DNA is TGCAGTGCTAGTTTAGACGGGGGAAGCTCCTACAATGAGCAGTTCTTC. It is translated as CSASLDGGSSYNEQFF.

This clonotype has just a few counts. The gene calls are TRBV6-2 or TRBV6-3 and TRBJ2-7; 8 positions match TRBD1. This CDR3 region has 15 residues. Germline values: CDR1 MNHEY, CDR2 SVGEGT. J gave up 0 bases and V 5 bases, and 6 bases lay outside the gene matches. CDR3 amino acids: CASSTTGGTSYEQYF. CDR3 nucleotide sequence: TGTGCCAGCAGTACTACAGGGGGGACCTCCTACGAGCAGTACTTC.

The chain recombines TRBV6-5 with TRBJ1-2, with D hard to call. Germline V gives CDR1 MNHEY, CDR2 SVGAGI. The V gene lost 2 bases and the J gene lost 3 bases, with 16 bases spanning the gap. This CDR3 has 16 residues. CDR3 sequence: CASSYAPWKGHYGYTF. CDR3 DNA: TGTGCCAGCAGTTACGCCCCTTGGAAAGGGCACTATGGCTACACCTTC.

This chain links TRBV5-1 with TRBJ2-5; a possible D gene is TRBD2 (6 bases). The V end was cut by 2 bases, the J end by 0 bases, with 11 bases between. Germline V CDR1 and CDR2: SGHRS, YFSETQ. The CDR3 is made up of 15 amino acids. CDR3 region: CASSLVGGYQETQYF. Written as DNA, the CDR3 is TGCGCCAGCAGCTTAGTTGGGGGGTACCAAGAGACCCAGTACTTC.